This is a list of T cell receptor beta chains from one sample in a study of technical replicates of blood from several donors. Data came from immunoSEQ multiplex PCR; TCRdb stores just in-frame clones and leaves some out. The sample shows 79,000 or so clones, approximately 96% of them seen only once. The sequenced sample consisted of T cells isolated from PBMCs. These receptors originate from a human donor in good health. The CDR3 runs from the conserved cysteine through the conserved F or W. D genes are given only for firm matches. Only some rows state a clone size, as once, few, many or a class for expanded clones.

cdr3_aa: CASSRGDSNQPQHF; j_call: TRBJ1-5; v_call: TRBV4-1; clone_size: NA; d_call: NA
cdr3_aa: CASSPRTGNTGELFF; j_call: TRBJ2-2; v_call: TRBV5-4; clone_size: NA; d_call: TRBD1
cdr3_aa: CASSFQGVNTEAFF; j_call: TRBJ1-1; v_call: TRBV5-4; clone_size: NA; d_call: TRBD1
cdr3_aa: CASGGPGQGSHEQYF; j_call: TRBJ2-7; v_call: TRBV25-1; clone_size: NA; d_call: TRBD1
cdr3_aa: CASSLGSDNEQFF; j_call: TRBJ2-1; v_call: TRBV5-5; clone_size: NA; d_call: NA
cdr3_aa: CASRLAGEETQYF; j_call: TRBJ2-5; v_call: TRBV19; clone_size: NA; d_call: TRBD2
cdr3_aa: CASSLSRGSWYEQYF; j_call: TRBJ2-7; v_call: TRBV27; clone_size: NA; d_call: NA
cdr3_aa: CASSYQPGQLGDEQFF; j_call: TRBJ2-1; v_call: TRBV6-5; clone_size: once; d_call: TRBD1
cdr3_aa: CASSFLPGTRTDTQYF; j_call: TRBJ2-3; v_call: TRBV5-1; clone_size: NA; d_call: NA
cdr3_aa: CASTRSEGAGDTQYF; j_call: TRBJ2-3; v_call: TRBV19; clone_size: once; d_call: NA